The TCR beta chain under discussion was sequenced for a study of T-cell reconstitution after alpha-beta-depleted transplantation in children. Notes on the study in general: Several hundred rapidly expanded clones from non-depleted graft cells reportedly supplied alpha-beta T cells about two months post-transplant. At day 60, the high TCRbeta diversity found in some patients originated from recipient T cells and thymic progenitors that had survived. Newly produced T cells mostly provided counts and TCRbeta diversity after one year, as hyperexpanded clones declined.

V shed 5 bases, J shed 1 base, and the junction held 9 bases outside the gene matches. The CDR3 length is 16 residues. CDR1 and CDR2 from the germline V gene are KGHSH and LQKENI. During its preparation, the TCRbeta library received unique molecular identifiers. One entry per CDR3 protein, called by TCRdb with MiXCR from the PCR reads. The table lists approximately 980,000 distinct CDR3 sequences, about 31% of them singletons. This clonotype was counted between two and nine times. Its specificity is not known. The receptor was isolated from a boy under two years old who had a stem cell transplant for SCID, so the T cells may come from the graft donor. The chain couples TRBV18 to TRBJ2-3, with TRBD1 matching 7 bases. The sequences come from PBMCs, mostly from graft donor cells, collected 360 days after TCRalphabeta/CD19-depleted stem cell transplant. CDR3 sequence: CASSSLTGFGTDTQYF. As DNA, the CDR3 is TGTGCCAGCTCATCTCTGACAGGGTTTGGCACAGATACGCAGTATTTT.